The 30 T cell receptor beta chains given below trace back to one sample, sequenced in a study of blood T cell repertoires in COVID-19. TCRdb's table, derived via immunoSEQ multiplex PCR, lists solely in-frame clones and lacks some. The data contain 110,000 to 150,000 clones, 65% to 90% of them singletons. What was sequenced was peripheral blood. These receptors all stem from a man in his fifties or sixties with active or convalescent COVID-19.

The chain recombines TRBV28 with TRBJ2-1; maybe TRBD2 (5 bases). V gave up 7 bases and J gave up 0 bases, with 13 bases separating them. Germline V gene data show CDR1 as MDHEN and CDR2 as SYDVKM. CDR3 length: 15 amino acids. CDR3 protein: CASTSTGSSYNEQFF. As DNA, the CDR3 is TGTGCCAGCACCTCGACTGGGAGCTCCTACAATGAGCAGTTCTTC.

This chain joins TRBV19 and TRBJ2-1; the match to TRBD1 covers 9 bases. In germline, CDR1 is LNHDA, CDR2 SQIVND (reference sequence). The CDR3 length is 13 residues. V trimming: 5 bases; J trimming: 8 bases; junction bases outside the gene matches: 4. CDR3 coding DNA: TGTGCCAGTAGTCCCCGGACAGGGGATGAGCAGTTCTTC. It is translated as CASSPRTGDEQFF.

The chain recombines TRBV6-5 with TRBJ2-5, with 8 positions matching TRBD1. The V and J ends lost 2 bases and 7 bases, in that order; junction bases with no gene match: 9. CDR1 is MNHEY, CDR2 SVGAGI, per germline. This CDR3 contains 15 residues. The CDR3 loop is CASSYPGQGDGTQYF. The CDR3 nucleotides are TGTGCCAGCAGTTACCCAGGACAGGGTGACGGGACCCAGTACTTC.

The chain employs TRBV11-2 and TRBJ1-2; a weak D match, TRBD1 (5 bases). Germline CDR1 is SGHAT and CDR2 is FQNNGV. Trimming removed 1 base at V and 8 bases at J, with 17 bases between. The CDR3 spans 15 residues. The CDR3 nucleotides are TGTGCCAGCAGCTTAGTGGGAGGGGAGGTCGGCGGCTACACCTTC. Protein product: CASSLVGGEVGGYTF. Complete variable domain (other parts from reference TRBV11-2 and TRBJ1-2): EAGVAQSPRYKIIEKRQSVAFWCNPISGHATLYWYQQILGQGPKLLIQFQNNGVVDDSQLPKDRFSAERLKGVDSTLKIQPAKLEDSAVYLCASSLVGGEVGGYTFGSGTRLTVV.

The V and J genes are TRBV5-1 and TRBJ2-5; D possibly corresponds to TRBD2 (6 bases). The germline V gene encodes CDR1 SGHRS and CDR2 YFSETQ. The CDR3 spans 12 residues. Trimming stripped 8 bases from V and 7 bases from J, with 15 bases between. CDR3 in amino acids: CASGAGLGTQYF. CDR3 DNA sequence: TGCGCCAGTGGCGCGGGGCTAGGGACCCAGTACTTC.

The chain is built from TRBV6-2 or TRBV6-3 and TRBJ2-1, with 9 bases aligning to TRBD1. CDR3 length: 14 amino acids. Germline V gene data show CDR1 as MNHEY and CDR2 as SVGEGT. Trimming cost V 2 bases and J 9 bases; bases outside gene matches: 5. CDR3 sequence: CASSYEGQGSEQFF. Here the CDR3 DNA reads TGTGCCAGCAGTTACGAAGGACAGGGGAGTGAGCAGTTCTTC.

The chain links TRBV6-2 or TRBV6-3 to TRBJ2-2; 7 bases align to TRBD1. Germline CDR1 is MNHEY and CDR2 is SVGEGT. This CDR3 is built from 15 residues. Trimming removed 2 bases from V and 4 bases from J; junction bases left unmatched: 4. In nucleotides, the CDR3 is TGTGCCAGCAGTTACGGGACAGCCATCACCGGGGAGCTGTTTTTT. Residues: CASSYGTAITGELFF.

This clone was counted only a few times. The chain joins TRBV7-8 to TRBJ1-5; D is unresolved. CDR1 is SGHVS, CDR2 FQNEAQ, per germline. Between the trimmed V and J ends, which lost 3 bases and 4 bases, there was a span of 13 bases. This CDR3 is 15 amino acids long. CDR3 DNA: TGTGCCAGCAGCTTTCTATCGACGGGGAATCAGCCCCAGCATTTT. This encodes CASSFLSTGNQPQHF.

The gene calls are TRBV5-1 and TRBJ2-1, with TRBD2 matching over 8 bases. The CDR3 runs 15 residues. With V trimmed by 0 bases and J by 5 bases, 4 bases remained unmatched. Germline CDR1 reads SGHRS; CDR2 reads YFSETQ. The CDR3 region is CASSLVREVHNEQFF. The CDR3 DNA reads as TGCGCCAGCAGCTTGGTGCGGGAGGTACACAATGAGCAGTTCTTC.

This clone came up once. V usage is TRBV27 and J usage is TRBJ2-1; D is perhaps TRBD2 (5 bases). The germline V gene encodes CDR1 MNHEY and CDR2 SMNVEV (reference sequence). The CDR3 is made up of 15 amino acids. The V gene lost 1 base and the J gene lost 7 bases, with 14 bases spanning the gap. The chain's CDR3 is CASSLWTHKGNEQFF. For the CDR3, the DNA is TGTGCCAGCAGTTTATGGACTCATAAAGGTAATGAGCAGTTCTTC.

This rearrangement joins TRBV18 to TRBJ2-2, with 11 bases aligning to TRBD2. J lost 5 bases, V lost 10 bases, and 6 bases had no gene match. Germline V gives CDR1 KGHSH, CDR2 LQKENI. The CDR3 runs to 14 residues. The CDR3 DNA reads TGTGCCACATCCACTAGCGGGAGTACCGGGGAGCTGTTTTTT. Its protein product is CATSTSGSTGELFF. Filled out from reference TRBV18 and TRBJ2-2, the complete variable domain reads NAGVMQNPRHLVRRRGQEARLRCSPMKGHSHVYWYRQLPEEGLKFMVYLQKENIIDESGMPKERFSAEFPKEGPSILRIQQVVRGDSAAYFCATSTSGSTGELFFGEGSRLTVL.

This chain links TRBV11-3 with TRBJ1-3; unclear D gene. Germline V lookup: CDR1 SGHNT, CDR2 YENEEA. This CDR3 spans 16 amino acids. The ends were cut back, 1 base at V and 0 bases at J, with 10 bases in the middle. CDR3 region: CASSLGRWASGNTIYF. Written as DNA, the CDR3 is TGTGCCAGCAGCTTAGGAAGGTGGGCCTCTGGAAACACCATATATTTT.

This sequence joins TRBV6-2 or TRBV6-3 and TRBJ2-7; 13 bases are a match to TRBD2. V dropped 6 bases and J dropped 7; count of bases not matched to a gene: 9. The CDR3 runs to 15 residues. The germline gives CDR1 MNHEY, CDR2 SVGEGT. CDR3 loop: CASSSGLAGAREQYV. The CDR3 bases are TGTGCCAGCAGCTCCGGACTAGCGGGAGCTCGGGAGCAGTACGTC.

CDR3 amino acids: CASSQAWTGFEKLFF. DNA of the CDR3: TGCGCCAGCAGCCAAGCCTGGACAGGGTTTGAAAAACTGTTTTTT. The chain joins TRBV4-3 to TRBJ1-4; 8 bases align to TRBD1. CDR3 size: 15 residues. Germline CDR1 LGHNA, CDR2 YSLEER. Trimming removed 1 base from V and 7 bases from J; junction bases left unmatched: 5.

This chain links TRBV5-8 with TRBJ2-2; the D is unclear. V lost 4 bases and J lost 5, with 9 bases in between. Germline V gives CDR1 SGHTS, CDR2 YDEGEE. CDR3 length equals 13 residues. The CDR3 loop reads CASSIDHTGELFF. CDR3 bases: TGTGCCAGCAGCATAGATCATACCGGGGAGCTGTTTTTT.

This clone was counted a single time. The genes are TRBV27 and TRBJ2-7, with 10 bases fitting TRBD2. Trimming took 2 bases from V and 0 from J; bases not matched to a gene: 1. This CDR3 is built from 15 residues. Germline V gene lookup returns CDR1 MNHEY and CDR2 SMNVEV (reference sequence). In DNA, the CDR3 is TGTGCCAGCAGTTTAATAGCGGGGGGCTCCTACGAGCAGTACTTC. It codes for CASSLIAGGSYEQYF.

The chain joins TRBV7-2 to TRBJ2-7; the match to TRBD1 covers 7 bases. V lost 2 bases to trimming and J lost 2 bases; unmatched junction nucleotides: 3. This CDR3 contains 14 residues. CDR1 and CDR2 (germline): SGHTA, FQGNSA. CDR3 sequence reads: CASSLTGATYEQYV. The CDR3 coding sequence is TGTGCCAGCAGCTTAACAGGGGCCACCTACGAGCAGTACGTC.

The chain is built from TRBV27 and TRBJ1-2; tentative D call: TRBD1 (5 bases). The CDR3 is made up of 15 amino acids. V lost 1 base and J 4 bases, leaving 13 bases between the germline ends. Germline V gene sequence: CDR1 MNHEY, CDR2 SMNVEV (reference sequence). CDR3 in amino acids: CASSLWAGSSYGYTF. For the CDR3, the DNA is TGTGCCAGCAGTTTATGGGCAGGGTCTAGCTATGGCTACACCTTC.

This chain connects TRBV5-4 to TRBJ2-1, with a weak D call TRBD1 (5 bases). The V gene lost 2 bases and the J gene lost 9 bases, with 21 bases spanning the gap. Germline V gene sequence: CDR1 SGHNT, CDR2 YYREEE (reference sequence). There are 16 residues in the CDR3. CDR3: CASSFYRTRSISEQFF. In nucleotides, the CDR3 is TGTGCCAGCAGCTTCTATCGGACACGCTCGATTTCTGAGCAGTTCTTC. Drawing the rest from reference TRBV5-4 and TRBJ2-1, the complete variable domain is ETGVTQSPTHLIKTRGQQVTLRCSSQSGHNTVSWYQQALGQGPQFIFQYYREEENGRGNFPPRFSGLQFPNYSSELNVNALELDDSALYLCASSFYRTRSISEQFFGPGTRLTVL.

The genes are TRBV9 and TRBJ1-2; 10 nucleotides match TRBD1. Germline-derived CDR1 and CDR2 are SGDLS and YYNGEE. V was pared by 3 bases and J by 5 bases, with 10 bases of the junction left unmatched. The CDR3 is 16 residues long. The CDR3: CASSASSGTGDYGYTF. CDR3 bases: TGTGCCAGCAGCGCCTCTTCCGGGACAGGGGATTATGGCTACACCTTC.

V is TRBV11-2 and J is TRBJ1-2; D possibly corresponds to TRBD1 (6 bases). Trimming left V 1 base short and J 5 bases short, with 11 bases between. The CDR3 consists of 14 residues. Looked up from germline, CDR1 is SGHAT and CDR2 is FQNNGV. The CDR3 region is CASSLVAGEYGYTF. In DNA form, the CDR3 reads TGTGCCAGCAGCTTAGTGGCAGGGGAATATGGCTACACCTTC.

The chain links TRBV11-3 to TRBJ1-1; D remains ambiguous. Trimming took off 5 bases at V and 2 bases at J, with 9 bases between the two ends. Per the germline V gene, CDR1 is SGHNT and CDR2 is YENEEA. This CDR3 spans 13 amino acids. The CDR3 spells CASSVRTNTEAFF. CDR3 nucleotide sequence: TGTGCCAGCAGCGTTAGAACCAACACTGAAGCTTTCTTT. Complete variable domain (other parts from reference TRBV11-3 and TRBJ1-1): EAGVVQSPRYKIIEKKQPVAFWCNPISGHNTLYWYLQNLGQGPELLIRYENEEAVDDSQLPKDRFSAERLKGVDSTLKIQPAELGDSAVYLCASSVRTNTEAFFGQGTRLTVV.

V gene TRBV4-3 combines with J gene TRBJ1-1; D perhaps matches TRBD1 (5 bases). CDR1 and CDR2 (germline): LGHNA, YSLEER. Between the trimmed V and J ends, which lost 1 base and 4 bases, there was a span of 13 bases. The CDR3 contains 15 residues. CDR3 sequence reads: CASSQVEPGGTEAFF. As DNA, the CDR3 is TGCGCCAGCAGCCAAGTCGAACCGGGGGGCACTGAAGCTTTCTTT.

J is TRBJ1-4 and V is TRBV6-2 or TRBV6-3; D unclear. The CDR3 is 16 residues long. V was pared by 2 bases and J by 8 bases, with 18 bases between. Germline CDR1 is MNHEY and CDR2 is SVGEGT. Here the CDR3 DNA reads TGTGCCAGCAGTTACAGCACGGTACCATCAACCGAAAAACTGTTTTTT. Protein: CASSYSTVPSTEKLFF.

The chain is built from TRBV12-3 or TRBV12-4 and TRBJ1-1; no firm D call. The CDR3 runs to 13 residues. V lost 3 bases and J 0 bases, leaving 5 bases between the germline ends. The CDR3 bases are TGTGCCAGCAGTTTTTATATGAACACTGAAGCTTTCTTT. Its protein is CASSFYMNTEAFF.

This chain links TRBV11-2 with TRBJ1-1; TRBD1 is a possible D gene (6 bases). This CDR3 has 16 residues. Trimming took off 5 bases at V and 1 base at J, with 17 bases between the two ends. CDR1 and CDR2 (germline): SGHAT, FQNNGV. The CDR3 coding sequence is TGTGCCAGCAGCCCAAGGGGGGGCGCTTGGAACACTGAAGCTTTCTTT. Encoded protein: CASSPRGGAWNTEAFF.

The J gene is TRBJ2-1, the V gene TRBV27; 12 nucleotides match TRBD2. The CDR3 is 16 amino acids. J gave up 5 bases and V 6 bases, and 8 bases lay outside the gene matches. Per the germline V gene, CDR1 is MNHEY and CDR2 is SMNVEV (reference sequence). CDR3 in amino acids: CASRTSGGVNNNEQFF. For the CDR3, the DNA is TGTGCCAGCAGGACTAGCGGGGGAGTAAATAACAATGAGCAGTTCTTC.

This clone was seen a single time. The rearrangement links TRBV19 to TRBJ2-3; 7 nucleotides agree with TRBD2. J lost 6 bases, V lost 3 bases, and 9 bases had no gene match. The germline V gene has CDR1 LNHDA and CDR2 SQIVND (reference sequence). The CDR3 runs 15 residues. The CDR3 loop is CASSISGLVPDTQYF. In nucleotides, the CDR3 is TGTGCCAGTAGTATTTCAGGACTAGTACCGGATACGCAGTATTTT. Full variable domain (remainder filled in from reference TRBV19 and TRBJ2-3): DGGITQSPKYLFRKEGQNVTLSCEQNLNHDAMYWYRQDPGQGLRLIYYSQIVNDFQKGDIAEGYSVSREKKESFPLTVTSAQKNPTAFYLCASSISGLVPDTQYFGPGTRLTVL.

This clone was seen only once. J is TRBJ1-6 and V is TRBV19; no definite D call. With 7 bases removed from V and 0 bases from J, the gap between germline ends came to 13 bases. The CDR3 is 16 residues long. CDR1 LNHDA and CDR2 SQIVND come from the germline V gene (reference sequence). The DNA for the CDR3 is TGTGCCAGTAAGTTCGACCCGGGCTCCTATAATTCACCCCTCCACTTT. Amino acid sequence: CASKFDPGSYNSPLHF.

The chain is built from TRBV5-1 and TRBJ1-3; tentatively, D is TRBD1 (5 bases). The ends were cut back, 4 bases at V and 2 bases at J, with 16 bases in the middle. In germline, CDR1 is SGHRS, CDR2 YFSETQ. CDR3 length: 16 residues. The CDR3 reads CASSPNAGGAGNTIYF. The CDR3 coding sequence is TGCGCCAGCAGCCCTAACGCCGGGGGGGCTGGAAACACCATATATTTT.